These 32 T cell receptor beta chains originate from one sample sequenced in a study of T cells after posttransplantation cyclophosphamide. Measured with immunoSEQ multiplex PCR; TCRdb has only the in-frame clones, and not every one. The sample contains under 20,000 clones, over 65% of which appear only once. What was sequenced was memory CD4+ T cells sorted from blood. These receptors came from a man younger than 45 in good health and a related stem cell transplant donor.

The V and J genes are TRBV9 and TRBJ1-3; no reliable D call. Germline CDR1 is SGDLS and CDR2 is YYNGEE. This CDR3 spans 16 amino acids. Trimming stripped 0 bases from V and 0 bases from J, with 10 bases between. DNA for the CDR3: TGTGCCAGCAGCGTAGAGGAGTACGGCTCTGGAAACACCATATATTTT. This translates into CASSVEEYGSGNTIYF. The whole variable domain, remainder taken from reference TRBV9 and TRBJ1-3, is DSGVTQTPKHLITATGQRVTLRCSPRSGDLSVYWYQQSLDQGLQFLIQYYNGEERAKGNILERFSAQQFPDLHSELNLSSLELGDSALYFCASSVEEYGSGNTIYFGEGSWLTVV.

V is TRBV5-8 and J is TRBJ1-2; D remains ambiguous. CDR1 is SGHTS, CDR2 YDEGEE, per germline. Trimming took off 2 bases at V and 2 bases at J, with 7 bases between the two ends. The CDR3 runs 13 residues. CDR3 DNA: TGTGCCAGCAGCTTTGAACAGAACTATGGCTACACCTTC. It yields the protein CASSFEQNYGYTF. Supplemented by reference TRBV5-8 and TRBJ1-2, the full variable domain reads EAGVTQSPTHLIKTRGQQATLRCSPISGHTSVYWYQQALGLGLQFLLWYDEGEERNRGNFPPRFSGRQFPNYSSELNVNALELEDSALYLCASSFEQNYGYTFGSGTRLTVV.

The chain joins TRBV7-2 to TRBJ2-7, with a possible D match to TRBD1 (6 bases). The CDR3 runs 13 residues. The germline V gene has CDR1 SGHTA and CDR2 FQGNSA. The germline V and J ends were trimmed by 6 bases and 4 bases, with 13 bases remaining between them. This CDR3 is CASSQGTGYEQYF. The CDR3 coding sequence is TGTGCCAGCAGTCAGGGAACAGGGTACGAGCAGTACTTC.

V and J are TRBV4-3 and TRBJ2-2; 14 positions match TRBD2. With V trimmed by 0 bases and J by 0 bases, 6 bases remained unmatched. Germline-derived CDR1 and CDR2 are LGHNA and YSLEER. There are 20 residues in the CDR3. Here the CDR3 reads CASSQDLWTSGGPNTGELFF. The CDR3 DNA follows: TGCGCCAGCAGCCAAGATCTGTGGACTAGCGGGGGGCCGAACACCGGGGAGCTGTTTTTT.

The J gene is TRBJ1-1, the V gene TRBV6-6; D is possibly TRBD1 (5 bases). The CDR3 has 12 residues. Trimming left V 2 bases short and J 8 bases short, with 9 bases between. Germline CDR1 and CDR2: MNHNY and SVGAGI (reference sequence). In DNA form, the CDR3 reads TGTGCCAGCAGTTACGGGGGGGGAGAAGCTTTCTTT. This gives the protein CASSYGGGEAFF.

The rearrangement joins TRBV29-1 to TRBJ1-1, with 10 bases matching TRBD1. The V and J ends lost 7 bases and 4 bases, in that order; junction bases with no gene match: 6. Germline values: CDR1 SQVTM, CDR2 ANQGSEA. The CDR3 has 13 residues. CDR3 in amino acids: CSGVRTGGTEAFF. The CDR3 DNA reads TGCAGCGGTGTTAGGACAGGGGGCACTGAAGCTTTCTTT.

V is TRBV9 and J is TRBJ1-1; D gene unclear. V was cut by 6 bases and J by 0 bases, with 9 bases left in between. The CDR3 covers 13 residues. Germline loops: CDR1 SGDLS, CDR2 YYNGEE. The CDR3 DNA sequence: TGTGCCAGCACCCGGGAGATGAACACTGAAGCTTTCTTT. Residues: CASTREMNTEAFF. The variable domain in full, with the rest retrieved from reference TRBV9 and TRBJ1-1, is DSGVTQTPKHLITATGQRVTLRCSPRSGDLSVYWYQQSLDQGLQFLIQYYNGEERAKGNILERFSAQQFPDLHSELNLSSLELGDSALYFCASTREMNTEAFFGQGTRLTVV.

The rearrangement joins TRBV5-1 to TRBJ1-2; TRBD1 agrees at 7 bases. V was pared by 5 bases and J by 2 bases, with 9 bases of the junction left unmatched. Germline V CDR1 and CDR2: SGHRS, YFSETQ. This CDR3 is 15 amino acids long. The CDR3 DNA sequence: TGCGCCAGCAGGAAGGGACAGAACTTCAACTATGGCTACACCTTC. Translation: CASRKGQNFNYGYTF.

About this clone itself: This CDR3 is also generated by other DNA sequences in the sample. The chain joins TRBV4-2 to TRBJ1-6; 7 bases are a match to TRBD1. This CDR3 has 18 amino acids. V was clipped by 3 bases and J by 0 bases; unmatched bases: 8. The germline V gene has CDR1 LGHNA and CDR2 YNFKEQ. CDR3 sequence (DNA): TGTGCCAGCAGCCAGAGCAACAGGGGAAGCTCCTATAATTCACCCCTCCACTTT. Translated, it gives CASSQSNRGSSYNSPLHF.

The chain has TRBV5-5 and TRBJ1-2; TRBD1 aligns across 7 bases. CDR3 length: 13 amino acids. J was trimmed by 9 bases and V by 2 bases; bases with no gene match: 7. Per the germline V gene, CDR1 is SGHKS and CDR2 is YYEKEE (reference sequence). CDR3 residues: CASSFDRVVRYTF. CDR3 bases: TGTGCCAGCAGCTTTGACAGGGTGGTACGCTACACCTTC.

The chain couples TRBV9 to TRBJ1-2; 7 positions match TRBD1. This CDR3 has 13 amino acids. The germline gives CDR1 SGDLS, CDR2 YYNGEE. The J segment lost 4 bases and the V segment lost 1 base, leaving 1 base of the junction unmatched. CDR3 nucleotides: TGTGCCAGCAGCGTACGACAGGGCTATGGCTACACCTTC. Protein: CASSVRQGYGYTF.

The V and J genes are TRBV19 and TRBJ1-5; TRBD1 agrees at 11 bases. Germline V gives CDR1 LNHDA, CDR2 SQIVND (reference sequence). The trim removed 4 bases at V and 5 bases at J, leaving 7 bases unmatched. This CDR3 is 16 amino acids long. As DNA, the CDR3 is TGTGCCAGTAGTAAAACCGGGACAGGGGGAGATCAGCCCCAGCATTTT. Protein: CASSKTGTGGDQPQHF.

J is TRBJ1-6 and V is TRBV9; the D gene is possibly TRBD1 (6 bases). The V gene's germline CDR1 is SGDLS and CDR2 YYNGEE. The CDR3 consists of 14 residues. The V and J ends lost 4 bases and 7 bases respectively, with 12 bases between them. The CDR3 loop is CASSLGRGNSPLHF. The CDR3 nucleotides read TGTGCCAGCAGCCTCGGGAGGGGGAATTCACCCCTCCACTTT.

This chain joins TRBV6-6 and TRBJ2-3; tentative D call: TRBD1 (5 bases). Germline V CDR1 and CDR2: MNHNY, SVGAGI (reference sequence). CDR3 length: 15 amino acids. Trimming cost V 2 bases and J 4 bases, with 13 bases left between them. The CDR3 sequence: CASSYATETPDTQYF. CDR3 nucleotide sequence: TGTGCCAGCAGTTACGCGACAGAGACCCCAGATACGCAGTATTTT.

This clone was picked up a small number of times. V usage is TRBV28 and J usage is TRBJ1-5; D ambiguous. The V and J ends lost 4 bases and 4 bases respectively, with 14 bases between them. The CDR3 covers 15 residues. The V gene's germline CDR1 is MDHEN and CDR2 SYDVKM. The CDR3 DNA reads TGTGCCAGCAGTTCCGGGCCTAGACTAAATCAGCCCCAGCATTTT. Amino acids: CASSSGPRLNQPQHF.

The chain employs TRBV5-1 and TRBJ1-2, with no clear D. From germline, CDR1 is SGHRS and CDR2 YFSETQ. The V end was cut by 5 bases, the J end by 0 bases, with 5 bases between. The CDR3 has 12 amino acids. Here the CDR3 reads CASSLTNYGYTF. In DNA, the CDR3 is TGCGCCAGCAGTCTTACTAACTATGGCTACACCTTC.

CDR3 region: CASSLADRGYGYTF. In DNA form, the CDR3 reads TGCGCCAGCAGCTTGGCCGACAGGGGCTATGGCTACACCTTC. The chain has TRBV5-1 and TRBJ1-2, with 8 bases fitting TRBD1. This CDR3 contains 14 residues. Germline V CDR1 and CDR2: SGHRS, YFSETQ. The junction had 2 bases not matched to a gene; V was cut back by 0 bases and J by 4 bases.

V is TRBV6-5 and J is TRBJ1-1; a possible D gene is TRBD1 (5 bases). CDR1 and CDR2 from the germline V gene are MNHEY and SVGAGI. The CDR3 length is 14 residues. V was pared by 4 bases and J by 7 bases, with 16 bases between. CDR3 residues: CASSSPGTRGEAFF. In DNA, the CDR3 is TGTGCCAGCAGTTCACCCGGGACTCGGGGTGAAGCTTTCTTT.

The gene calls are TRBV28 and TRBJ2-7; possible D gene TRBD2, 6 bases. The CDR3 length is 14 residues. CDR1 and CDR2 (germline): MDHEN, SYDVKM. The V gene lost 6 bases and the J gene lost 1 base, with 13 bases spanning the gap. CDR3 in DNA: TGTGCCAGCAGGCCCTCTGGGGGGTCCTACGAGCAGTACTTC. It translates to CASRPSGGSYEQYF.

In this sample, this clone turned up once. The chain uses TRBV5-5 and TRBJ2-3, with 9 bases matching TRBD1. The CDR3 runs 18 residues. The V and J ends lost 0 bases and 3 bases, in that order; junction bases with no gene match: 11. CDR1 and CDR2 (germline): SGHKS, YYEKEE (reference sequence). The chain's CDR3 is CASSLVHRDRVITDTQYF. The CDR3 DNA follows: TGTGCCAGCAGCTTGGTCCACCGGGACAGGGTAATAACAGATACGCAGTATTTT.

V and J are TRBV15 and TRBJ2-3; 9 bases are a match to TRBD2. CDR1 and CDR2 from the germline V gene are LNHNV and YYDKDF (reference sequence). V lost 4 bases to trimming and J lost 6 bases; unmatched junction nucleotides: 8. This CDR3 has 15 amino acids. The CDR3 coding sequence is TGTGCCACCAGCAAGTTAGCGGGGGAAATTGATACGCAGTATTTT. It translates to CATSKLAGEIDTQYF.

This chain links TRBV13 with TRBJ2-3; TRBD2 matches at 10 bases. Germline V gives CDR1 PRHDT, CDR2 FYEKMQ (reference sequence). The CDR3 has 15 amino acids. V lost 3 bases and J lost 1; bases outside the gene matches: 1. CDR3 region: CASSFLAGGTDTQYF. The CDR3 DNA is TGTGCCAGCAGCTTTCTAGCGGGGGGCACAGATACGCAGTATTTT.

This rearrangement joins TRBV6-1 to TRBJ1-5; D unclear. Deletions cut 0 bases from V and 7 bases from J, with 10 bases between. Germline V lookup: CDR1 MNHNS, CDR2 SASEGT. This CDR3 is built from 14 residues. The CDR3, as DNA: TGTGCCAGCAGTGAAGCTCGATGGAGGCAGCCCCAGCATTTT. It encodes CASSEARWRQPQHF.

The chain links TRBV7-2 to TRBJ2-3, with 9 positions matching TRBD2. There are 15 residues in the CDR3. Germline V lookup: CDR1 SGHTA, CDR2 FQGNSA. The V gene end was trimmed by 1 base and the J gene end by 1 base; junction bases not matched to a gene: 0. The CDR3 here is CASSLERGGTDTQYF. The CDR3 coding sequence is TGTGCCAGCAGCTTAGAGCGGGGGGGCACAGATACGCAGTATTTT.

This clone was counted once. The chain uses TRBV19 and TRBJ1-1; possible D gene TRBD1, 6 bases. The CDR3 runs to 13 residues. V lost 5 bases, J lost 5 bases, and 12 bases lay in between. CDR1 is LNHDA, CDR2 SQIVND, per germline (reference sequence). In DNA form, the CDR3 reads TGTGCCAGTAGTTTTACAGGGTTAACTGAAGCTTTCTTT. It codes for CASSFTGLTEAFF. The full variable domain, rest sourced from reference TRBV19 and TRBJ1-1, is DGGITQSPKYLFRKEGQNVTLSCEQNLNHDAMYWYRQDPGQGLRLIYYSQIVNDFQKGDIAEGYSVSREKKESFPLTVTSAQKNPTAFYLCASSFTGLTEAFFGQGTRLTVV.

In nucleotides, the CDR3 is TGTGCCAGCAGCCAACTCCCAGGGCCTGGGGAGACCCAGTACTTC. Translated, it gives CASSQLPGPGETQYF. V is TRBV7-8 and J is TRBJ2-5; TRBD1 might be the D (5 bases). CDR1 and CDR2 (germline): SGHVS, FQNEAQ. V gave up 5 bases and J gave up 5 bases, with 18 bases separating them. The CDR3 is made up of 15 amino acids.

The chain has TRBV5-1 and TRBJ2-5; 14 bases map to TRBD2. Germline values: CDR1 SGHRS, CDR2 YFSETQ. The V and J ends lost 2 bases and 2 bases, in that order; junction bases with no gene match: 14. The CDR3 consists of 20 residues. CDR3 protein: CASSFPETSGGEGTQETQYF. DNA of the CDR3: TGCGCCAGCAGCTTCCCCGAGACTAGCGGGGGGGAGGGCACTCAAGAGACCCAGTACTTC.

The chain recombines TRBV9 with TRBJ2-1; 16 nucleotides match TRBD2. This CDR3 is 20 amino acids long. CDR1 is SGDLS, CDR2 YYNGEE, per germline. V was pared by 6 bases and J by 1 base, with 13 bases of the junction left unmatched. For the CDR3, the DNA is TGTGCCAGCACCCCCGGGGGGGGACTAGCGGGGGGGCGTTCCTACAATGAGCAGTTCTTC. This gives the protein CASTPGGGLAGGRSYNEQFF.

This chain joins TRBV27 and TRBJ1-4; 9 nucleotides line up with TRBD1. The CDR3 length is 15 residues. V lost 5 bases to trimming and J lost 8 bases; unmatched junction nucleotides: 9. Germline CDR1 is MNHEY and CDR2 is SMNVEV (reference sequence). The CDR3 bases are TGTGCCAGCAGTAGAATTGGACAGGGGCGGGAAAAACTGTTTTTT. Its translation: CASSRIGQGREKLFF.

This chain connects TRBV7-2 to TRBJ2-7; D not certain. The germline CDR1 and CDR2 sequences are SGHTA and FQGNSA. The CDR3 is 14 amino acids. V gave up 1 base and J gave up 4 bases, with 11 bases separating them. CDR3 sequence reads: CASSLGSVPYEQYF. In DNA, the CDR3 is TGTGCCAGCAGCTTAGGGTCAGTACCTTACGAGCAGTACTTC.

The chain couples TRBV19 to TRBJ1-6; D unresolved. Trimming removed 2 bases at V and 5 bases at J, with 7 bases between. Germline V gives CDR1 LNHDA, CDR2 SQIVND (reference sequence). This CDR3 comprises 14 residues. DNA for the CDR3: TGTGCCAGTAGTATAAAAACAGATAATTCACCCCTCCACTTT. Its protein is CASSIKTDNSPLHF.

The gene calls are TRBV27 and TRBJ1-4; maybe TRBD1 (5 bases). V gave up 4 bases and J gave up 8 bases, with 11 bases separating them. This CDR3 region has 13 residues. Germline CDR1 reads MNHEY; CDR2 reads SMNVEV (reference sequence). The CDR3 reads CASSWGRWEKLFF. The CDR3 DNA reads TGTGCCAGCAGTTGGGGGAGGTGGGAAAAACTGTTTTTT.